The 30 T cell receptor beta chains below were found in one sample sequenced in a study of T cells in localized non-small cell lung cancer. Only in-frame clones appear in the TCRdb table, and some are missing; sequencing was by immunoSEQ multiplex PCR. The sample holds around 30,000 clones, 88% seen once. Sequenced here: peripheral blood, sampled before any cancer treatment. The receptor set was obtained from a female donor older than 55 with stage III squamous cell lung carcinoma.

The chain combines TRBV6-5 with TRBJ2-7, with D perhaps TRBD1 or TRBD2 (5 bases each). V shed 2 bases and J shed 2 bases, with 7 bases lying between them. The CDR3 has 13 amino acids. Germline assignment: CDR1 MNHEY and CDR2 SVGAGI. Here the CDR3 DNA reads TGTGCCAGCAGTTACCGAGGGGCCTACGAGCAGTACTTC. Its translation is CASSYRGAYEQYF.

The J gene is TRBJ1-5, the V gene TRBV18, with a possible D match to TRBD1 (5 bases). V dropped 3 bases and J dropped 3 bases, with 12 bases sitting between them. Germline CDR1 reads KGHSH; CDR2 reads LQKENI. The CDR3 length is 15 residues. The CDR3 bases are TGTGCCAGCTCACCTTACGGGACTCTCAATCAGCCCCAGCATTTT. It translates to CASSPYGTLNQPQHF. Together with reference TRBV18 and TRBJ1-5, the CDR3 gives the full variable domain: NAGVMQNPRHLVRRRGQEARLRCSPMKGHSHVYWYRQLPEEGLKFMVYLQKENIIDESGMPKERFSAEFPKEGPSILRIQQVVRGDSAAYFCASSPYGTLNQPQHFGDGTRLSIL.

CDR3 protein: CASSFGFSSLSPKPRQGQETQYF. CDR3 DNA: TGTGCCAGCAGCTTCGGGTTCAGCAGTTTATCTCCAAAACCTCGACAGGGCCAAGAGACCCAGTACTTC. The V call is TRBV28, the J call TRBJ2-5, with 7 bases lining up with TRBD1. The germline V gene encodes CDR1 MDHEN and CDR2 SYDVKM. The V gene end was trimmed by 6 bases and the J gene end by 1 base; junction bases not matched to a gene: 32. CDR3 length: 23 residues.

J is TRBJ1-2 and V is TRBV5-4; 7 nucleotides match TRBD1. The germline CDR1 and CDR2 sequences are SGHNT and YYREEE (reference sequence). CDR3 length: 14 amino acids. With V trimmed by 0 bases and J by 8 bases, 7 bases remained unmatched. CDR3: CASSLARGKGGYTF. CDR3 DNA sequence: TGTGCCAGCAGCTTGGCCAGGGGGAAAGGGGGCTACACCTTC.

This sequence joins TRBV5-4 and TRBJ1-5; D gene ambiguous. Germline V lookup: CDR1 SGHNT, CDR2 YYREEE (reference sequence). Trimming shortened V by 0 bases and J by 4 bases, and 5 bases separated the two germline ends. The CDR3 spans 13 residues. The CDR3 nucleotides are TGTGCCAGCAGCTTGGACCCGAATCAGCCCCAGCATTTT. It translates to CASSLDPNQPQHF. The whole variable domain, filled in from reference TRBV5-4 and TRBJ1-5, reads ETGVTQSPTHLIKTRGQQVTLRCSSQSGHNTVSWYQQALGQGPQFIFQYYREEENGRGNFPPRFSGLQFPNYSSELNVNALELDDSALYLCASSLDPNQPQHFGDGTRLSIL.

The chain links TRBV5-1 to TRBJ2-7, with D perhaps TRBD1 (5 bases). The CDR3 loop spans 14 amino acids. The ends were cut back, 0 bases at V and 5 bases at J, with 12 bases in the middle. Germline loops: CDR1 SGHRS, CDR2 YFSETQ. CDR3 nucleotides: TGCGCCAGCAGCTTGGATTCAGGGTCCAACGAGCAGTACTTC. Protein sequence: CASSLDSGSNEQYF. Full variable domain (outside the CDR3, taken from reference TRBV5-1 and TRBJ2-7): KAGVTQTPRYLIKTRGQQVTLSCSPISGHRSVSWYQQTPGQGLQFLFEYFSETQRNKGNFPGRFSGRQFSNSRSEMNVSTLELGDSALYLCASSLDSGSNEQYFGPGTRLTVT.

A single count supports this clone. CDR3 DNA sequence: TGTGCCAGCAGCGGGGAGGCCTACGAGCAGTACTTC. The encoded protein is CASSGEAYEQYF. The chain uses TRBV9 and TRBJ2-7; D is perhaps TRBD2 (6 bases). Germline V gene sequence: CDR1 SGDLS, CDR2 YYNGEE. This CDR3 contains 12 residues. The ends were cut back, 3 bases at V and 2 bases at J, with 6 bases in the middle.

The rearrangement joins TRBV6-5 to TRBJ1-2; D call uncertain. The ends were cut back, 4 bases at V and 0 bases at J, with 9 bases in the middle. CDR1 is MNHEY, CDR2 SVGAGI, per germline. This CDR3 is built from 14 residues. The DNA of the CDR3 is TGTGCCAGCAGTTTGGGAGCGACTAACTATGGCTACACCTTC. Amino acid sequence: CASSLGATNYGYTF.

The rearrangement links TRBV27 to TRBJ2-1, with 11 nucleotides matching TRBD2. Germline trimming cut 4 bases from V and 4 bases from J; bases unmatched to any gene: 3. This CDR3 region has 15 residues. CDR1 is MNHEY and CDR2 is SMNVEV in the germline V gene (reference sequence). The CDR3 DNA follows: TGTGCCAGCAGTTGGGGGACTAGCGGTTACAATGAGCAGTTCTTC. It encodes CASSWGTSGYNEQFF.

This clone was found a few times. This rearrangement joins TRBV30 to TRBJ1-1; D perhaps matches TRBD1 (5 bases). V lost 5 bases to trimming and J lost 4 bases, with 14 bases between them. CDR3 length equals 13 residues. Looked up from germline, CDR1 is GTSNPN and CDR2 is SVGIG (reference sequence). CDR3 bases: TGTGCCTGGCAGGTTGGGGGAGGCACTGAAGCTTTCTTT. Protein: CAWQVGGGTEAFF.

This chain uses TRBV10-1 with TRBJ2-4; 8 bases agree with TRBD1. Germline V gene lookup returns CDR1 WNHNN and CDR2 SYGVQD (reference sequence). There are 15 residues in the CDR3. V lost 0 bases and J lost 7; bases outside the gene matches: 5. The CDR3 DNA reads as TGCGCCAGCAGTGAGTCAGCAGGGGGCAAGAACATTCAGTACTTC. It translates to CASSESAGGKNIQYF.

The chain links TRBV5-4 to TRBJ2-1, with TRBD2 identical over 10 bases. V dropped 5 bases and J dropped 6; count of bases not matched to a gene: 8. Per germline, CDR1 SGHNT and CDR2 YYREEE (reference sequence). The CDR3 runs to 15 residues. This CDR3 reads CASRPGTSEGNEQFF. DNA of the CDR3: TGTGCCAGCAGGCCCGGGACTAGCGAAGGCAATGAGCAGTTCTTC.

The chain couples TRBV4-3 to TRBJ1-1; 7 nucleotides agree with TRBD1. This CDR3 contains 13 residues. V lost 0 bases to trimming and J lost 11 bases; unmatched junction nucleotides: 6. CDR1 is LGHNA, CDR2 YSLEER, per germline. CDR3 in DNA: TGCGCCAGCAGCCAAGACTGGACAGGTTATGCTTTCTTT. Protein product: CASSQDWTGYAFF.

This clone was found once. The V and J genes are TRBV5-1 and TRBJ2-6, with 8 positions matching TRBD1. The CDR3 length is 15 residues. The V gene end was trimmed by 5 bases and the J gene end by 2 bases; junction bases not matched to a gene: 3. Germline-derived CDR1 and CDR2 are SGHRS and YFSETQ. CDR3 residues: CASSSTGAGANVLTF. CDR3 sequence (DNA): TGCGCCAGCAGTTCGACAGGGGCTGGGGCCAACGTCCTGACTTTC. Full variable domain (outside the CDR3, taken from reference TRBV5-1 and TRBJ2-6): KAGVTQTPRYLIKTRGQQVTLSCSPISGHRSVSWYQQTPGQGLQFLFEYFSETQRNKGNFPGRFSGRQFSNSRSEMNVSTLELGDSALYLCASSSTGAGANVLTFGAGSRLTVL.

The count of this clone is one. This sequence joins TRBV5-1 and TRBJ1-1; D gene unclear. The V gene lost 0 bases and the J gene lost 3 bases, with 0 bases spanning the gap. This CDR3 contains 11 residues. From germline, CDR1 is SGHRS and CDR2 YFSETQ. The CDR3 reads CASSLDTEAFF. The CDR3 DNA is TGCGCCAGCAGCTTGGACACTGAAGCTTTCTTT.

The rearrangement uses TRBV19 and TRBJ1-2, with a weak D call TRBD1 (6 bases). The CDR3 covers 15 residues. Between the trimmed V and J ends, which lost 1 base and 8 bases, there was a span of 17 bases. Per germline, CDR1 LNHDA and CDR2 SQIVND (reference sequence). CDR3: CASSIGTATGWGYTF. CDR3 sequence (DNA): TGTGCCAGTAGTATAGGGACAGCAACCGGTTGGGGCTACACCTTC.

The count of this clone is one. This chain uses TRBV5-4 with TRBJ2-7; 13 bases agree with TRBD2. This CDR3 is built from 16 residues. CDR1 and CDR2 from the germline V gene are SGHNT and YYREEE (reference sequence). Losses at the gene ends were 4 bases for V and 7 bases for J; bases not matched to a gene: 11. Written as DNA, the CDR3 is TGTGCCAGCAGCCCTTACGGACTAGCGGGAGCGGGGGAGCAGTACTTC. Its translation is CASSPYGLAGAGEQYF.

The chain joins TRBV6-6 to TRBJ1-2; no clear D gene. The CDR3 length is 13 residues. Germline V gene data show CDR1 as MNHNY and CDR2 as SVGAGI (reference sequence). The germline V and J ends were trimmed by 6 bases and 7 bases, with 15 bases remaining between them. The CDR3 sequence is CASSRGGVGGYTF. The CDR3 nucleotides read TGTGCCAGCAGCCGAGGCGGGGTGGGTGGCTACACCTTC.

V is TRBV6-5 and J is TRBJ2-1, with 9 bases lining up with TRBD1. The CDR3 has 15 residues. The germline CDR1 and CDR2 sequences are MNHEY and SVGAGI. V lost 6 bases, J lost 8 bases, and 11 bases stayed unmatched. The CDR3 sequence is CASRPTGGRFDEQFF. As DNA, the CDR3 is TGTGCCAGCAGGCCCACAGGGGGCAGATTCGATGAGCAGTTCTTC.

A single count supports this clone. V and J are TRBV28 and TRBJ1-6, with TRBD1 as a possible D gene (5 bases). Between the trimmed V and J ends, which lost 3 bases and 5 bases, there was a span of 14 bases. The CDR3 covers 16 residues. CDR1 and CDR2 (germline): MDHEN, SYDVKM. The CDR3: CASSFGRGRDNSPLHF. CDR3 in DNA: TGTGCCAGCAGTTTCGGGCGGGGACGGGATAATTCACCCCTCCACTTT.

The chain is built from TRBV6-6 and TRBJ2-3, with D tentatively TRBD1 (5 bases). Trimming stripped 5 bases from V and 2 bases from J, with 14 bases between. The CDR3 is 15 amino acids. Per the germline V gene, CDR1 is MNHNY and CDR2 is SVGAGI (reference sequence). The CDR3 nucleotides are TGTGCCAGCAGTAAAGGGGTTAGGTCCACAGATACGCAGTATTTT. Translation gives CASSKGVRSTDTQYF.

The chain recombines TRBV18 with TRBJ1-1, with a possible D match to TRBD1 (5 bases). V was shortened by 6 bases and J by 6 bases, with 14 bases between the two germline ends. CDR1 KGHSH and CDR2 LQKENI come from the germline V gene. This CDR3 has 13 amino acids. CDR3 coding DNA: TGTGCCAGCTCCCCTGCAGGGCTAGCTGAAGCTTTCTTT. This encodes CASSPAGLAEAFF.

This chain joins TRBV5-6 and TRBJ1-6; no definite D call. The CDR3 sequence is 15 residues long. Trimming cost V 4 bases and J 0 bases, with 8 bases left between them. Germline lookup yields CDR1 SGHDT and CDR2 YYEEEE. CDR3 nucleotides: TGTGCCAGCAGCCCCGGGAGCTCCTATAATTCACCCCTCCACTTT. Amino acid sequence: CASSPGSSYNSPLHF.

This clone was detected only once. The chain uses TRBV15 and TRBJ1-5; D is ambiguous. Trimming left V 0 bases short and J 8 bases short, with 8 bases between. Germline CDR1 is LNHNV and CDR2 is YYDKDF (reference sequence). CDR3 length: 13 amino acids. Here the CDR3 DNA reads TGTGCCACCAGCAGAGATCTGGTTAAGCCCCAGCATTTT. Translation: CATSRDLVKPQHF.

The chain carries TRBV11-3 and TRBJ2-3; no clear D gene. There are 16 residues in the CDR3. Looked up from germline, CDR1 is SGHNT and CDR2 is YENEEA. V was shortened by 4 bases and J by 1 base, with 15 bases between the two germline ends. CDR3: CASSSGPQIRTDTQYF. The CDR3 coding sequence is TGTGCCAGCAGCTCCGGGCCCCAAATCCGCACAGATACGCAGTATTTT. Looking up the rest from reference TRBV11-3 and TRBJ2-3 gives the full variable domain: EAGVVQSPRYKIIEKKQPVAFWCNPISGHNTLYWYLQNLGQGPELLIRYENEEAVDDSQLPKDRFSAERLKGVDSTLKIQPAELGDSAVYLCASSSGPQIRTDTQYFGPGTRLTVL.

V usage is TRBV28 and J usage is TRBJ1-4; D remains unclear. The germline CDR1 and CDR2 sequences are MDHEN and SYDVKM. Trimming pared 6 bases from V and 11 bases from J, leaving 19 bases between. CDR3 size: 14 residues. The CDR3 bases are TGTGCCAGCAGCCCACCGACGGGCCTTATGAAACTGTTTTTT. This gives the protein CASSPPTGLMKLFF.

The chain carries TRBV30 and TRBJ1-1, with D uncertain. V lost 3 bases to trimming and J lost 0 bases, with 8 bases between them. Per germline, CDR1 GTSNPN and CDR2 SVGIG (reference sequence). The CDR3 consists of 13 residues. CDR3 residues: CAWRGSLNTEAFF. The CDR3, as DNA: TGTGCCTGGAGGGGCAGTTTGAACACTGAAGCTTTCTTT.

The chain links TRBV27 to TRBJ1-5; D is possibly TRBD1 (6 bases). The CDR3 sequence is 16 residues long. The germline gives CDR1 MNHEY, CDR2 SMNVEV (reference sequence). V shed 0 bases and J shed 0 bases, with 9 bases lying between them. DNA of the CDR3: TGTGCCAGCAGTTTATCAGGACAGAATAGCAATCAGCCCCAGCATTTT. Translation gives CASSLSGQNSNQPQHF.

J is TRBJ2-3 and V is TRBV5-1; the match to TRBD1 covers 7 bases. V lost 3 bases to trimming and J lost 4 bases; unmatched junction nucleotides: 5. CDR3 length: 14 residues. Germline V gene lookup returns CDR1 SGHRS and CDR2 YFSETQ. Here the CDR3 reads CASSYRQGADTQYF. The CDR3 DNA reads as TGCGCCAGCAGCTATCGACAGGGCGCAGATACGCAGTATTTT. The whole variable domain, remainder taken from reference TRBV5-1 and TRBJ2-3, is KAGVTQTPRYLIKTRGQQVTLSCSPISGHRSVSWYQQTPGQGLQFLFEYFSETQRNKGNFPGRFSGRQFSNSRSEMNVSTLELGDSALYLCASSYRQGADTQYFGPGTRLTVL.

The rearrangement links TRBV25-1 to TRBJ1-6; 7 bases fit TRBD1. CDR1 is MGHDK and CDR2 is SYGVNS in the germline V gene. This CDR3 comprises 15 residues. J was trimmed by 11 bases and V by 7 bases; bases with no gene match: 14. Written as DNA, the CDR3 is TGTGCCAGCACAGGGCAGGGGGTACATGTTGCACCCCTCCACTTT. Its translation is CASTGQGVHVAPLHF.